This T cell receptor (beta chain) comes out of a study of tumor and adjacent non-tumor tissue in lung cancer. The template was RNA from unsorted bulk tissue. General study findings and limits: Significantly higher TCR diversity was found in tumor than normal lung.

In this sample, this clonotype turned up once. Its antigen is unidentified. Germline V gene data show CDR1 as MNHEY and CDR2 as SVGAGI. Trimming removed 4 bases at V and 5 bases at J, with 14 bases between. The CDR3 contains 14 residues. The library came from three nested PCR rounds adapted from ARM-PCR protocols. TCRdb called the multiplex PCR reads again in MiXCR, with one record for every CDR3 protein. This table has 100,000 to 150,000 distinct CDR3 sequences, approximately 71% appearing once. The chain couples TRBV6-5 to TRBJ1-2; tentative D call: TRBD1 (6 bases). This TCR derives from a man aged 25-45 years with non-small cell lung cancer. Material for sequencing was lung tumor tissue. This chain's CDR3 is CASSSSTGSYGYTF. The CDR3, as DNA: TGTGCCAGCAGTTCGAGTACAGGGAGTTATGGCTACACCTTC.